This T cell receptor (beta chain) was identified in a study of cytomegalovirus exposure and HLA in healthy donors (TCRdb year 2017). For the study in its entirety: An earlier analysis of several hundred of the donors reported approximately 300 Gb of sequence data and 100 million to 140 million unique TCR beta sequences from 150 million to 200 million T cells. Around 300 gigabases of sequencing data and roughly 90 million unique TCR sequences were included in an early release covering 550 to 650 HLA-typed donors. Of the roughly 410 genotyped donors, 81% were placed in the genetic ancestry cluster associated with self-reported Caucasian donors. The study aimed to test whether signatures of past pathogen exposure could be identified by cataloging public T cell receptors. The T cell repertoires of 670 or so subjects were profiled by immunosequencing and related to cytomegalovirus serostatus. In addition to the first cohort of roughly 670 subjects, a separate validation cohort of approximately 130 different subjects was used. The study combined high-throughput TCR immunosequencing, statistical association of individual TCRs with disease status, and machine learning to predict cytomegalovirus infection status. A later analysis re-examined previously published TCR beta repertoires from about 670 donors and added high-resolution HLA genotyping to investigate patterns of TCR occurrence. The later analysis used no new phenotypic data to find candidate immune exposures, relying instead on TCR beta sequences and their occurrence across donors. An earlier analysis of fewer than 750 of the donors used high-throughput TCR beta sequencing to judge whether each TCR beta V gene segment behaved as functional or pseudogenic. Donor age, sex, ethnicity and CMV serostatus were compiled together with the repertoire data. In a later genetic analysis, genome-wide SNP genotypes for 398 of the 666 donors were used, and that subset was treated as a discovery cohort. All discovery cohort repertoires had been generated on a single sequencing platform. HLA typing covered class I and class II loci at four-digit resolution. Typing coverage differed by locus: A, B, C, DRB1 and DQB1 were typed in about 620-630 donors, DQA1 in about 510, DPA1 in roughly 590, and DPB1 in 400 to 490. Four or five DR-DQ haplotypes were handled as single units for association and clustering, since linkage in the cohort was strong. On average, over 200,000 unique TCR beta nucleotide sequences were sequenced per donor among several hundred genotyped donors of the cohort, with roughly 18% of those sequences being non-productive.

In total, just over 650 healthy bone marrow donors made up the cohort. At the time of sampling, every cohort member was nominally healthy, though immune exposures that went unrecorded were likely present. The donor tested CMV seropositive and was one of the 289 seropositive cohort members. Each donor provided a peripheral blood sample, and peripheral blood mononuclear cells were used for TCR beta sequencing. The Qiagen DNeasy Blood Extraction Kit was used to extract genomic DNA from the blood cell samples. Concerning this clone: Its antigen remains undetermined. No much larger clone exists at a distance of one base, and base qualities are not known.

The germline V end is reduced by 7 bases and the J end by 7 bases; junction bases left unmatched: 10. The CDR3 numbers 15 residues from cysteine through phenylalanine. Only the CDR3 region is kept as DNA, spanning 45 bases read in frame from base 1. The germline V gene (reference sequence) yields MNHNY for CDR1 and SVGAGI for CDR2. Study-wide findings and limitations: In a later analysis, the rate of TCR association differed among HLA loci, with DRB1 alleles having the most associated TCRs and HLA-C alleles having the fewest. V-gene and J-gene trimming of TCR beta chains was associated with a missense DCLRE1C variant in a later genetic analysis, and the association was replicated in an independent cohort. A further reported finding was that TCR beta sequences accurately predicted the HLA-A and HLA-B alleles for most subjects in the first cohort. In this cohort, only TCR beta chains were sequenced, and detectable features were limited by the absence of alpha or paired-chain data. Because counts were too low, roughly 17 rarely observed V segments, including chromosome 9 orphons, were left out of the earlier analysis of 587 of the donors. The classifier was reported to diagnose cytomegalovirus status with high specificity and sensitivity in both the original cohort and the validation cohort. In the study, roughly 160 TCR beta chains were listed as associated with cytomegalovirus. Because HLA typing was unavailable for some donors at each locus, only the typed subset was used in association tests. In a later analysis, HLA-associated TCR beta chains were found to be more clonally expanded and to have lower generation probabilities than equally common non-associated chains. Several of the top co-occurrence clusters appeared to be linked to parvovirus B19, influenza, CMV and Epstein-Barr virus, according to a later analysis. The sequencing pipeline was judged likely to have produced a cluster of highly shared sequence variants as a technical artifact. The presence/absence analyses assumed that sequencing depth was roughly uniform across donors, and that assumption may not be true. A few of the identified cytomegalovirus-associated TCR beta chains were confirmed in vitro to be specific for cytomegalovirus antigens. Correlated functional status among segregating V segments might reflect linkage disequilibrium, but an unknown experimental factor could not be ruled out. In an earlier analysis of roughly 500 of the donors, most TCR beta V segments appeared in productive rearrangements about 87% or about 30% of the time, broadly matching IMGT annotations. The 87-base-pair reads could not distinguish some IMGT-functional V segments, including TRBV6-2 and TRBV6-3, so those segments were excluded. It was suggested by the authors that the approach could potentially be generalized to other disease states and immunological phenotypes. According to a later analysis, most CMV-associated TCR beta chains appeared to be HLA-restricted, and the HLA associations seemed to be driven largely by CMV exposure. Assigning TCR associations to individual alleles was difficult when HLA alleles, especially DR and DQ, strongly co-occurred. Compared with the 666-donor mean, donors in an Asian-associated ancestry cluster had fewer N-insertions in productive TCRs, according to a later genetic analysis. In a later analysis, about 16,000 TCR beta sequences were associated with specific HLA alleles at a false discovery rate of 0.05. For the cohort, immune exposure information was limited to CMV serostatus. Across donors, most TCR sequences were observed very rarely, whereas some public TCRs were present in many individuals.

Library construction relied on the immunoSEQ multiplex PCR assay. The multiplex PCR relied on a mix of 60 forward primers for TCR Vbeta segments and 13 reverse primers for TCR Jbeta segments. The CDR3 region of rearranged TCR beta genes was amplified from genomic DNA by a multiplex PCR assay. Amplified TCR beta libraries were sequenced as 87-base-pair reads on the Illumina HiSeq System. The study's own analysis went as follows. A later analysis counted approximately 76 million unique TCR beta chains across the 650 to 800 repertoires, and 10 million to 12 million of these chains were shared by at least two donors. To remove PCR and sequencing errors, raw reads were error-corrected and collapsed into unique sequences using a nearest-neighbor algorithm that merged closely related sequences. CDR3 sequences were aligned to IMGT reference sequences to assign V, D and J gene segments. For a sequence to be retained, at least a six-nucleotide match to both a V gene segment and a J gene segment was required. A rearrangement counted as productive if the CDR3 had no stop codons and remained in frame with V and J, and every other rearrangement counted as non-productive. Following IMGT convention, CDR3 was defined as the stretch from the second conserved V-encoded cysteine up to the conserved J-encoded phenylalanine. The earlier analysis of about 590 of the donors excluded sequences that lacked an unambiguous match to a single V gene segment. An earlier analysis of several hundred of the donors called V segments functional above 56.7% productive rearrangements and segregating when the between-donor standard deviation exceeded 5%. A statistical classification framework was developed to diagnose cytomegalovirus status using the catalog of TCR beta chain sequences. A later analysis assigned V and J genes by comparing TCR nucleotide sequences with IMGT/GENE-DB human TR gene sequences. A later analysis assigned CDR3 sequences and most-parsimonious VDJ recombination scenarios with the TCRdist pipeline. In a later analysis, each TCR beta chain was defined by its CDR3 amino acid sequence together with its V-gene family, and reads lacking a unique V-gene family were excluded. As a way to deal with suspected cross-contamination and a sequencing artifact, a later analysis dropped hundreds of nucleotide sequences that were highly shared and had low generation probability. For each public chain, a later analysis derived a clonal expansion index from normalized ranks of inferred template counts within each repertoire. In a later analysis, generation probabilities were computed with a VDJ recombination model fitted to out-of-frame rearrangements, and the resulting probabilities were checked against IGoR. A later analysis scored TCR-TCR, TCR-HLA and TCR-CMV co-occurrence with hypergeometric tests, applying a repertoire-size bias correction to TCR pairs. A later analysis estimated false discovery rates by permuting HLA or CMV assignments 20 times. In a later analysis, co-occurring TCRs were grouped using DBSCAN, with TCRdist sequence similarity added in when clustering inside HLA-allele-positive subsets. Repertoires with fewer than 30,000 or more than 120,000 public chains were left out of co-occurrence clustering, as were about five repertoires with anomalous nucleotide sharing. TCRdb took this table from immuneACCESS and kept in-frame rearrangements with V and J called. Such tables lack part of the clones; where checked against another copy, unresolved V genes explain under half of the gap, and the rest is unexplained. V and J calls plus clone size are reproduced from that table; the DNA served to infer D and trimming. The sample table lists under 200,000 clones, roughly 80% of them with a count of one. More than 7% of the sample is held by the ten biggest clonotypes.

The rearrangement combines TRBV6-6 with TRBJ2-2; 9 bases in the junction line up with TRBD1. The sample consisted of PBMCs. The TCR comes from a male donor in good health and CMV-seropositive. The sequence in DNA is TGTGCCAGCACCCGAACAGGGGGCGCGAGCGGGGAGCTGTTTTTT. Its product reads: CASTRTGGASGELFF.